This record covers a single TCR beta chain. The data originate from a study of CXCR3-negative and CXCR3-positive naive CD8 T cells. The CDR3 runs 15 residues. Germline V lookup: CDR1 SGHDT, CDR2 YYEEEE. UMI-labeled 5' RACE TRB cDNA libraries were prepared from the cells. TCRdb reanalyzed the 5' RACE reads and collapses them to one entry per CDR3 protein, without DNA. Its table records 75,000 to 100,000 distinct CDR3 sequences. The chain carries TRBV5-6 and TRBJ2-5; as DNA is missing, the TRBD1 call by TCRdb cannot be tested. The specimen was naive CXCR3- CD8+ T cells from blood. Specified subset: CD45RO-CCR7+CD27+CD95- naive CD8+ T cells lacking CXCR3 (TNR3-). This TCR was recovered from a human donor in good health. Some clones in this sample may be carry-over from other donors' samples. The CDR3 sequence: CASSGKDRGRETQYF.